Following are 2 T cell receptor beta chains from one sample sequenced in a study of blood T cell repertoires in COVID-19. Only in-frame clones appear in the TCRdb table, and some are missing; sequencing was by immunoSEQ multiplex PCR. This table holds 95,000 to 150,000 clones, around 83% found once. Sequences were obtained from peripheral blood. These receptors were obtained from a man older than 75 with active or convalescent COVID-19.

The gene calls are TRBV3-1 (or the pseudogene TRBV3-2) and TRBJ2-5, with TRBD2 matching over 11 bases. The germline gives CDR1 LGHDT, CDR2 YNNKEL (reference sequence). The trim removed 4 bases at V and 3 bases at J, leaving 4 bases unmatched. There are 15 residues in the CDR3. Here the CDR3 DNA reads TGTGCCAGCAGCCCCGGGACTAGCGGTGAAGAGACCCAGTACTTC. Its protein product is CASSPGTSGEETQYF.

The V and J genes are TRBV3-1 (or the pseudogene TRBV3-2) and TRBJ1-1; 12 bases are shared with TRBD1. Trimming at V came to 4 bases and at J to 1 base, leaving 4 bases not matched to a gene. Germline values: CDR1 LGHDT, CDR2 YNNKEL (reference sequence). This CDR3 has 16 residues. CDR3 nucleotides: TGTGCCAGCAGCCTTGGGACAGGGGGCCCGAACACTGAAGCTTTCTTT. Translation: CASSLGTGGPNTEAFF.